The 11 T cell receptor beta chains reported below all come from one sample, sequenced in a study of blood T cells in healthy people across ages. PCR was performed a second time for about 7 to 11 cycles using a sample-barcoded 5' primer and a J-beta primer mix. A single record per CDR3 protein comes from TCRdb applying MiXCR to the 5' RACE reads. The sample holds roughly 2 million distinct CDR3 sequences, roughly 50% seen once. The specimen sequenced was blood. Receptors were obtained from a woman in her 40s in good health.

This clonotype was counted only a few times. This CDR3 reads CASSGHLANTDTQYF. In nucleotides, the CDR3 is TGCGCCAGCAGCGGACACTTGGCAAACACAGATACGCAGTATTTT. The V gene is TRBV10-1, the J gene TRBJ2-3, with D perhaps TRBD1 (5 bases). This CDR3 is 15 amino acids long. The germline gives CDR1 WNHNN, CDR2 SYGVQD (reference sequence). Trimming took off 6 bases at V and 2 bases at J, with 15 bases between the two ends.

This clonotype came up a few times. Its ends do not fully match the called genes, so a read error is possible. CDR3 amino acids: CSAQRGDYGYTF. The CDR3 DNA is TGTAGTGCCCAAAGGGGAGACTATGGCTACACCTTC. V is TRBV20-1 and J is TRBJ1-2; TRBD1 is a possible D gene (5 bases). CDR1 DFQATT and CDR2 SNEGSKA come from the germline V gene (reference sequence). This CDR3 region has 12 residues.

This clonotype was counted only a few times. The V gene is TRBV6-2 or TRBV6-3, the J gene TRBJ2-3; 10 bases match TRBD1. V shed 7 bases, J shed 4 bases, and the junction held 8 bases outside the gene matches. The CDR3 has 15 residues. Germline-derived CDR1 and CDR2 are MNHEY and SVGEGT. For the CDR3, the DNA is TGTGCCAGCACCAACCGGGACAGGGGCGCAGATACGCAGTATTTT. Its protein is CASTNRDRGADTQYF.

This chain uses TRBV4-3 with TRBJ2-3; no clear D. The CDR3 contains 16 residues. V lost 1 base and J lost 0, with 11 bases in between. CDR1 is LGHNA and CDR2 is YSLEER in the germline V gene. This chain's CDR3 is CASSQAVGTSTDTQYF. The CDR3 nucleotides read TGCGCCAGCAGCCAAGCCGTCGGCACTAGCACAGATACGCAGTATTTT.

The V call is TRBV10-1, the J call TRBJ2-1, with D unresolved. Germline V gene sequence: CDR1 WNHNN, CDR2 SYGVQD (reference sequence). V lost 3 bases and J 0 bases, leaving 15 bases between the germline ends. The CDR3 covers 17 residues. The CDR3 is CASSDPTDLSSYNEQFF. The CDR3 DNA sequence: TGCGCCAGCAGTGACCCTACAGATTTAAGCTCCTACAATGAGCAGTTCTTC.

This clonotype was detected a few times. J is TRBJ2-6 and V is TRBV6-2 or TRBV6-3; TRBD1 matches at 9 bases. CDR1 is MNHEY, CDR2 SVGEGT, per germline. V dropped 2 bases and J dropped 4; count of bases not matched to a gene: 3. The CDR3 consists of 16 residues. CDR3 protein: CASSYPGQGGANVLTF. As DNA, the CDR3 is TGTGCCAGCAGTTACCCGGGACAGGGAGGGGCCAACGTCCTGACTTTC.

The rearrangement uses TRBV28 and TRBJ2-5, with no clear D. Germline values: CDR1 MDHEN, CDR2 SYDVKM. Trimming took 6 bases from V and 1 from J, leaving 12 bases between them. This CDR3 contains 14 residues. CDR3 in amino acids: CASRDIKPQETQYF. Written as DNA, the CDR3 is TGTGCCAGCAGAGACATAAAGCCCCAAGAGACCCAGTACTTC.

The rearrangement joins TRBV7-2 to TRBJ2-7; D assignment may be TRBD1 or TRBD2 (5 bases each). The CDR3 spans 15 residues. The V gene's germline CDR1 is SGHTA and CDR2 FQGNSA. V was clipped by 5 bases and J by 0 bases, with 14 bases between them. This chain's CDR3 is CASSPQPRGSYEQYF. DNA of the CDR3: TGTGCCAGCAGCCCCCAACCGAGGGGCTCCTACGAGCAGTACTTC.

The chain uses TRBV20-1 and TRBJ2-5, with D possibly TRBD1 on 6 matching bases. Germline V lookup: CDR1 DFQATT, CDR2 SNEGSKA (reference sequence). Deletions cut 0 bases from V and 2 bases from J, with 7 bases between. The CDR3 spans 13 residues. The CDR3 loop is CSAREDRQETQYF. For the CDR3, the DNA is TGCAGTGCTAGAGAGGACAGACAAGAGACCCAGTACTTC.

This clonotype was counted ten times or more. V and J are TRBV7-3 and TRBJ2-3; no reliable D call. Germline CDR1 SGHTA, CDR2 FQGTGA. With 0 bases removed from V and 0 bases from J, the gap between germline ends came to 13 bases. This CDR3 spans 17 amino acids. CDR3 sequence reads: CASSLTGSGTSTDTQYF. DNA for the CDR3: TGTGCCAGCAGCTTAACGGGGTCAGGAACGAGCACAGATACGCAGTATTTT.

This clonotype was detected only a few times. At one end the junction does not follow the germline gene, possibly because of a read error. The chain employs TRBV4-3 and TRBJ2-5; 8 nucleotides match TRBD1. The J call is doubtful: the DNA matches TRBJ2-7 better. The CDR3 spans 14 residues. Germline values: CDR1 LGHNA, CDR2 YSLEER. The DNA for the CDR3 is TGCGCCGGCAGCCACGGACAGGGTTTATACGAGCAGTACTTC. This encodes CAGSHGQGLYEQYF.